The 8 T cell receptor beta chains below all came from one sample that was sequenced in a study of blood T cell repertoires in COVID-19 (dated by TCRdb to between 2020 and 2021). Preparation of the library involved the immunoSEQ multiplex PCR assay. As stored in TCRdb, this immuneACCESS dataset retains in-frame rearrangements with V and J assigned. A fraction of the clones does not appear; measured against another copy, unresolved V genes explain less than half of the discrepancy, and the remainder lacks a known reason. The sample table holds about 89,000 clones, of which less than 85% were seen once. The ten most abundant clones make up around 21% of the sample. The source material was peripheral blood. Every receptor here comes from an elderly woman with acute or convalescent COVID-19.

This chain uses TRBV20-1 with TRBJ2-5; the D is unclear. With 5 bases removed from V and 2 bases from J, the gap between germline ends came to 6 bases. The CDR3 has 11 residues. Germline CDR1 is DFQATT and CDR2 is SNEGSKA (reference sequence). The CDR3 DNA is TGCAGTGCTGTACTACAAGAGACCCAGTACTTC. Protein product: CSAVLQETQYF.

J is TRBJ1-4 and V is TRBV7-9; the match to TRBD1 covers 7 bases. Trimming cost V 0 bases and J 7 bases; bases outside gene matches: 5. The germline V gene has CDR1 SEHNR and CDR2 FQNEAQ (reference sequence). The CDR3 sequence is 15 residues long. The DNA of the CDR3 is TGTGCCAGCAGCTTAGCAGGGGGCTCTGGTGAAAAACTGTTTTTT. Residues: CASSLAGGSGEKLFF. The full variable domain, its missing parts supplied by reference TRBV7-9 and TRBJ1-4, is DTGVSQNPRHKITKRGQNVTFRCDPISEHNRLYWYRQTLGQGPEFLTYFQNEAQLEKSRLLSDRFSAERPKGSFSTLEIQRTEQGDSAMYLCASSLAGGSGEKLFFGSGTQLSVL.

This chain's CDR3 is CASRDYRGGYNEQFF. The CDR3 bases are TGTGCCAGCAGGGACTACCGGGGGGGATACAATGAGCAGTTCTTC. The chain is built from TRBV7-2 and TRBJ2-1; the match to TRBD2 covers 8 bases. Trimming took 6 bases from V and 4 from J; bases not matched to a gene: 8. This CDR3 contains 15 residues. Germline V gene data show CDR1 as SGHTA and CDR2 as FQGNSA.

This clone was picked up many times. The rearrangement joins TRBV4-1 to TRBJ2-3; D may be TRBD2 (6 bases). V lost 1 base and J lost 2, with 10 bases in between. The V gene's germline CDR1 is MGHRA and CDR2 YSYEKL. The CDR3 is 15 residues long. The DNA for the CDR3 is TGCGCCAGCAGCCAAGGCCAGGACTACACAGATACGCAGTATTTT. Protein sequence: CASSQGQDYTDTQYF.

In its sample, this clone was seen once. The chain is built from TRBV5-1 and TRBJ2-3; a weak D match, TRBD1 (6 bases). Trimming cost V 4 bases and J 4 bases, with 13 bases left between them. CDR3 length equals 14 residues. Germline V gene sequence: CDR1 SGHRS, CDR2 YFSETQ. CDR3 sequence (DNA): TGCGCCAGCAGCGGACAGCAGGGGTCAGATACGCAGTATTTT. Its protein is CASSGQQGSDTQYF.

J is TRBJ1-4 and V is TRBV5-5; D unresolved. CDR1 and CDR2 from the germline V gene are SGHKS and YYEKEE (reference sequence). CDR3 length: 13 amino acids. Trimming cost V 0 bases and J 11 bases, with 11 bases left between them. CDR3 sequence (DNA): TGTGCCAGCAGCTTGGCCCTTTCTAGGAAACTGTTTTTT. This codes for CASSLALSRKLFF. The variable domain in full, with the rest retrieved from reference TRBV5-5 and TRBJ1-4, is DAGVTQSPTHLIKTRGQQVTLRCSPISGHKSVSWYQQVLGQGPQFIFQYYEKEERGRGNFPDRFSARQFPNYSSELNVNALLLGDSALYLCASSLALSRKLFFGSGTQLSVL.

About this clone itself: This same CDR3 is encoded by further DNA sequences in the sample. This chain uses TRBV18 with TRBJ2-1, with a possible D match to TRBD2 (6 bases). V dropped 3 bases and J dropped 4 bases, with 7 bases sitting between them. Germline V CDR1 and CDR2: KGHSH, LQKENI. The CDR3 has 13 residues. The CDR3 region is CASSPGGYNEQFF. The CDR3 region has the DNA TGTGCCAGCTCACCGGGGGGTTACAATGAGCAGTTCTTC.

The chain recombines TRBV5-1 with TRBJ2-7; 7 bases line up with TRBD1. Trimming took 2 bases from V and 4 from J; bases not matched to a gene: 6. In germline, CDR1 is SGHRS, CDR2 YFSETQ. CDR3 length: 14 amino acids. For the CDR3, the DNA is TGCGCCAGCAGCTTTGGCCAGGGGGTTTACGAGCAGTACTTC. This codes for CASSFGQGVYEQYF.